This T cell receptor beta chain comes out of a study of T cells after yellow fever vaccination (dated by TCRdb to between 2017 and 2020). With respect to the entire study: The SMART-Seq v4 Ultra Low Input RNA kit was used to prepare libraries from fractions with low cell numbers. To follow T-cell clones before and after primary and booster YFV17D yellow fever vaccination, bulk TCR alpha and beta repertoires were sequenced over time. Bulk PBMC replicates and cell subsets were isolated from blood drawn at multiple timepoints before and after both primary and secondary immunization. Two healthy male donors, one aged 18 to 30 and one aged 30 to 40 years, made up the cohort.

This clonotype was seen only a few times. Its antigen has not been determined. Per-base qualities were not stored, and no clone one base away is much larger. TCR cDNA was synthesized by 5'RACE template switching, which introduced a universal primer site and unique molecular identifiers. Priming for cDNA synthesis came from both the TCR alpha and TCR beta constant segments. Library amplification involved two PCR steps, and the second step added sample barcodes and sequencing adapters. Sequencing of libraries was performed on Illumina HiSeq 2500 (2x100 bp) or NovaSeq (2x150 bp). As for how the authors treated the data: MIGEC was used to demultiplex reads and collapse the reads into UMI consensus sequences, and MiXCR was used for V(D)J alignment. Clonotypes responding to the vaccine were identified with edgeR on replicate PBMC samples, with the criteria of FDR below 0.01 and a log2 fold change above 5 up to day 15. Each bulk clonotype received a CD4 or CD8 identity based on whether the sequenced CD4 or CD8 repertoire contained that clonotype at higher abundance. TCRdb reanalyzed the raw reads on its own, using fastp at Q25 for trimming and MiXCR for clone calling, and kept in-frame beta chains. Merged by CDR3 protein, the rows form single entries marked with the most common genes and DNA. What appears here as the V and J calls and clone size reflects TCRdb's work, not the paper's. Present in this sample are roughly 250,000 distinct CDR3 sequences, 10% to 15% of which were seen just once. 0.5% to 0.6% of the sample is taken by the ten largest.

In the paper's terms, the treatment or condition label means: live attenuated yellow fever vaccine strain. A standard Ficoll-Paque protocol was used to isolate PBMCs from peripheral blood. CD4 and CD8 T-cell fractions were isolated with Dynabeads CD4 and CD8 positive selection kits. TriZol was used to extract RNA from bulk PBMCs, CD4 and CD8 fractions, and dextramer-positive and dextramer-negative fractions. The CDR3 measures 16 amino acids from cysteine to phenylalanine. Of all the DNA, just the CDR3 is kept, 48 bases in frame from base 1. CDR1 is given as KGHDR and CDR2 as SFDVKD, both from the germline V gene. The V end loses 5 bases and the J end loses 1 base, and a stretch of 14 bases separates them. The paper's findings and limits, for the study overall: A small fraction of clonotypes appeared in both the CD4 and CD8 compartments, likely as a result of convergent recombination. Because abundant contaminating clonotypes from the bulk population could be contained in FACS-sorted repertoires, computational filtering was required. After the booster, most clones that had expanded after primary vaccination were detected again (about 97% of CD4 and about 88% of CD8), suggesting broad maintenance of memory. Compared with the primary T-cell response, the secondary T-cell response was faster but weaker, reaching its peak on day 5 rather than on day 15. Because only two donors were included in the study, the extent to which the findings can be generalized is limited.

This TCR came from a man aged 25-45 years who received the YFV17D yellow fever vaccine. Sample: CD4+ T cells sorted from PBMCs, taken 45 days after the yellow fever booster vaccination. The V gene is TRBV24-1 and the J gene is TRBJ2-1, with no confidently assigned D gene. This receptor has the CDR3 CATSGVSSPSYNEQFF. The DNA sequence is TGTGCCACCAGTGGGGTCTCATCGCCTTCCTACAATGAGCAGTTCTTC.